The TCR beta chain described here comes from a study of blood T cell repertoires in COVID-19. Across the study: Italy, Spain and the United States were the sources of the convalescent and acute COVID-19 samples. From T cells, B-cell-depleted T cells, or PBMCs came the material, which was cDNA or gDNA.

The CDR3 has 15 residues. From germline, CDR1 is SGHVS and CDR2 FNYEAQ. The germline V and J ends were trimmed by 2 bases and 0 bases, with 11 bases remaining between them. The Seattle site enrolled patients during active infection and followed them longitudinally. Original processing methods: By means of reference gene primer amplification, nucleated cell counts were estimated. The protocol was immunoSEQ multiplex PCR, while the TCRdb copy is restricted to in-frame clones and leaves out a portion. V, J and clone size derive from that table, while D and trimming were established from the DNA sequence. The repertoire holds 85,000 to 100,000 clones, approximately 90% seen once, with approximately 20% in the top ten.

The sequence was collected from a woman aged 55-69 years with COVID-19, enrolled during active disease. The source material was peripheral blood. The chain couples TRBV7-6 to TRBJ2-7, with D possibly being TRBD2 (5 bases). CDR3 coding DNA: TGTGCCAGCAGCTTATTTACGGGGAGCTCCTACGAGCAGTACTTC. This gives the protein CASSLFTGSSYEQYF.